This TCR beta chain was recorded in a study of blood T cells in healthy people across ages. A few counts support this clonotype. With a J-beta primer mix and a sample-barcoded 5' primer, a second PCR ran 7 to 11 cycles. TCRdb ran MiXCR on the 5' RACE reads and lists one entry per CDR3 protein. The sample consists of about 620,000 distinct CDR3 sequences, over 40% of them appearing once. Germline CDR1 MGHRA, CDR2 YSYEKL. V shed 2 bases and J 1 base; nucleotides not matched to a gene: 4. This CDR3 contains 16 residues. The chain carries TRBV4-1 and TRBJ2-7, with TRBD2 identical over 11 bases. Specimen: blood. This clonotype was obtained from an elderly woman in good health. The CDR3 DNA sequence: TGCGCCAGCAGCCAACAAACTAGCGGGGGTTCCTACGAGCAGTACTTC. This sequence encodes CASSQQTSGGSYEQYF.